A selection of T cell receptor beta chains follows, all from one sample in a study of cytomegalovirus exposure and HLA in healthy donors. Assay: immunoSEQ multiplex PCR; the TCRdb copy retains only in-frame clones and omits some. This sample has nearly 110,000 clones, with 82% found just once. Sequenced: PBMCs. All receptors derive from a man aged 25 to 40 in good health and CMV-seropositive. Both conserved end residues are part of each CDR3. D genes are given only for firm matches. The size of a clone is reported for some rows only, either as once, few or many, or as a class for expanded clones.

J gene,D gene,clone size,V gene,CDR3 DNA,CDR3 protein
TRBJ2-5,TRBD2,NA,TRBV5-1,TGCGCCAGCAGCCCGGGGGGGGCCCAAGAGACCCAGTACTTC,CASSPGGAQETQYF
TRBJ1-2,NA,once,TRBV19,TGTGCCAGTAGCCGTTTGGCGGGGGACATGGACTATGGCTACACCTTC,CASSRLAGDMDYGYTF
TRBJ1-1,TRBD1,NA,TRBV11-2,TGTGCCAGCAGCTGGTTGACAGGGAGCACTGAAGCTTTCTTT,CASSWLTGSTEAFF
TRBJ1-2,NA,NA,TRBV19,TGTGCCAGTAGTATGGGAGGGGAGGGCTACACCTTC,CASSMGGEGYTF
TRBJ1-4,TRBD1,NA,TRBV6-6,TGTGCCAGCAGTGACACCGGGACAGGGCACGAAAAACTGTTTTTT,CASSDTGTGHEKLFF
TRBJ2-2,TRBD1,once,TRBV2,TGTGCCAGCAGTTCGACAGGGGGTCCCGGGGAGCTGTTTTTT,CASSSTGGPGELFF
TRBJ1-2,TRBD1,once,TRBV2,TGTGCCAGCAGCCAGACAGGGGGGGTTGGGGGCTACACCTTC,CASSQTGGVGGYTF
TRBJ1-2,NA,NA,TRBV5-1,TGCGCCAGCAGCCCAGGGGACTATGGCTACACCTTC,CASSPGDYGYTF
TRBJ2-1,TRBD2,NA,TRBV5-1,TGCGCCAGCAGCCCCGGACTAGCGGGGGGGTCCTACAATGAGCAGTTCTTC,CASSPGLAGGSYNEQFF
TRBJ1-2,TRBD1,NA,TRBV11-3,TGTGCCAGCAGCGTACAGGGGGCTAACGGCTACACCTTC,CASSVQGANGYTF
TRBJ2-7,TRBD2,NA,TRBV6-6,TGTGCCAGCAGTTACAAGCGGGGGGTGAACCTCTACGAGCAGTACTTC,CASSYKRGVNLYEQYF
TRBJ2-7,TRBD2,NA,TRBV29-1,TGCAGCGTTCGAGCGGGGGGGTACGAGCAGTACTTC,CSVRAGGYEQYF
TRBJ1-1,NA,NA,TRBV9,TGTGCCAGCAGCGCGCCAGGGAGGATGGCTGAAGCTTTCTTT,CASSAPGRMAEAFF
TRBJ2-1,NA,NA,TRBV7-7,TGTGCCAGCAGCTTGTCCGGTGACAATGAGCAGTTCTTC,CASSLSGDNEQFF
TRBJ2-1,NA,NA,TRBV5-1,TGCGCCAGCAGCATGACAAACTCCTACAATGAGCAGTTCTTC,CASSMTNSYNEQFF
TRBJ2-5,NA,NA,TRBV7-2,TGTGCCAGCAGCTTAGCTTTGAGAACAGAGACCCAGTACTTC,CASSLALRTETQYF
TRBJ2-3,TRBD2,NA,TRBV6-4,TGTGCCAGCAGTGCTAGCGGGGGGGTCACAGATACGCAGTATTTT,CASSASGGVTDTQYF
TRBJ2-7,NA,NA,TRBV7-9,TGTGCCAGCAGCTTAGTAGGGGGATACGAGCAGTACTTC,CASSLVGGYEQYF
TRBJ2-7,NA,NA,TRBV7-8,TGTGCCAGCAGAAGGGAGGGGGGGAGCTCCTACGAGCAGTACTTC,CASRREGGSSYEQYF
TRBJ2-5,TRBD1,NA,TRBV2,TGTGCCAGCAGTTCACAGGGGGTCCAAGAGGCCCAGTACTTC,CASSSQGVQEAQYF
TRBJ1-6,NA,NA,TRBV7-9,TGTTCCAGCAGCTTATCAGTAAATTCACCCCTCCACTTT,CSSSLSVNSPLHF
TRBJ1-5,NA,few,TRBV27,TGTGCCAGCAGTTTATTTGGGGGGACTCAGCCCCAGCATTTT,CASSLFGGTQPQHF
TRBJ2-1,NA,NA,TRBV19,TGTGCCAGTAGGGCCCTAGCGTGGCCCTACAATGAGCAGTTCTTC,CASRALAWPYNEQFF
TRBJ2-7,NA,medium-sized,TRBV11-1,TGTGCCAGCAGCTTATTTGTTCGTGGACTCGAGAGCTACGAGCAGTACTTC,CASSLFVRGLESYEQYF
TRBJ2-5,TRBD2,NA,TRBV6-6,TGTGCCAGCAGCCCCTCCGCTAGCGGGGTTGAGACCCAGTACTTC,CASSPSASGVETQYF
TRBJ2-6,TRBD1,NA,TRBV11-3,TGTGCCAGCAGCAACGGCAGGGACAGCTCTGGGGCCAACGTCCTGACTTTC,CASSNGRDSSGANVLTF
TRBJ2-7,TRBD2,NA,TRBV6-5,TGTGCCAGCAGTCTTGGGACTAACAACGAGCAGTACTTC,CASSLGTNNEQYF
TRBJ2-7,NA,NA,TRBV7-9,TGTGCCAGCAGCTTTTCTGGACGAGGGAACTACGAGCAGTACTTC,CASSFSGRGNYEQYF
TRBJ1-6,TRBD1,NA,TRBV14,TGTGCCAGCAGCCAAGATGAGGGGACAGGGATGAATTCACCCCTCCACTTT,CASSQDEGTGMNSPLHF
TRBJ2-7,TRBD1,NA,TRBV5-1,TGCGCCAGCACGCTACAGGGGTCAGGGGAGCAGTACTTC,CASTLQGSGEQYF
TRBJ2-4,NA,NA,TRBV5-6,TGTGCCAGCAGCTTGGATACTGGGGGCAGTCAGTACTTC,CASSLDTGGSQYF
TRBJ2-5,TRBD2,NA,TRBV10-3,TGTGCCATCAGTGAGTCCCTAGGACTAGCGGGGCAAGAGACCCAGTACTTC,CAISESLGLAGQETQYF
TRBJ1-2,NA,once,TRBV6-4,TGTGCCAGCAGTGATTTAAGCCAGGGGAAGTTTGGGGGCTACACCTTC,CASSDLSQGKFGGYTF
TRBJ1-4,NA,NA,TRBV5-5,TGTGCCAGCAGCTTTACACAGCAGCTCGGACTAGCAACTAATGAAAAACTGTTTTTT,CASSFTQQLGLATNEKLFF
TRBJ1-5,NA,NA,TRBV28,TGTGCCAGCAGTTCCCTCCCTCAGCCCCAGCATTTT,CASSSLPQPQHF
TRBJ2-3,TRBD1,NA,TRBV5-1,TGCGCCAGCAGCAGAATACGGACAGGGGGCGAGAGAGATACGCAGTATTTT,CASSRIRTGGERDTQYF
TRBJ2-7,NA,NA,TRBV5-1,TGCGCCAGCGGACAAGGGTTGGCCTACGAGCAGTACTTC,CASGQGLAYEQYF
TRBJ2-7,TRBD1,few,TRBV5-4,TGTGCCAGCAGCCCGGGACAGACCTACGAGCAGTACTTC,CASSPGQTYEQYF
TRBJ1-4,TRBD1,NA,TRBV6-5,TGTGCCAGCAGTGCAAGGGGGCTTGAAAAACTGTTTTTT,CASSARGLEKLFF
TRBJ1-3,NA,NA,TRBV5-1,TGCGCCAGCAGACCAGGTTTGGATCGGGGAAACACCATATATTTT,CASRPGLDRGNTIYF
TRBJ1-5,NA,few,TRBV19,TGTGCCAGTGAGAGTGTCGGTCAGCCCCAGCATTTT,CASESVGQPQHF
TRBJ1-5,TRBD1,NA,TRBV5-6,TGTGCCAGCAGCCGGGACAGTAGCAATCAGCCCCAGCATTTT,CASSRDSSNQPQHF
TRBJ1-2,NA,NA,TRBV29-1,TGCAGCGTTGAAGGGGCAGCGGTAAACTATGGCTACACCTTC,CSVEGAAVNYGYTF
TRBJ2-5,NA,NA,TRBV20-1,TGCAGTGCTACCCCACTAGAGACCCAGTACTTC,CSATPLETQYF
TRBJ1-2,NA,NA,TRBV4-1,TGCGCCAGCAGCCACAATTCGATCAAAAGGGGTCATGGCTACACCTTC,CASSHNSIKRGHGYTF
TRBJ2-6,TRBD1,NA,TRBV30,TGTGCCTGGAGTGCGGGACAGTTCGGCTCTGGGGCCAACGGCCTGACTTTC,CAWSAGQFGSGANGLTF
TRBJ1-6,TRBD1,NA,TRBV5-1,TGCGCCAGCAGCCCACAATCAGGGGGCAGGAACTCACCCCTCCACTTT,CASSPQSGGRNSPLHF
TRBJ2-7,NA,few,TRBV30,TGTGCCTGGAGTGTCGAAAGTGGCCCCCGTACGTACGAGCAGTACTTC,CAWSVESGPRTYEQYF
TRBJ2-7,TRBD1,few,TRBV5-5,TGTGCCAGCAGCTTAGACAGGGGGTACTCCTACGAGCAGTACTTC,CASSLDRGYSYEQYF
TRBJ1-1,NA,NA,TRBV19,TGTGCCAGTAGTATCCGCAGGAACACTGAAGCTTTCTTT,CASSIRRNTEAFF
TRBJ1-1,NA,NA,TRBV9,TGTGCCAGCAGCGTAGGAGGCAGGGCGGACACTGAAGCTTTCTTT,CASSVGGRADTEAFF
TRBJ1-1,NA,NA,TRBV7-3,TGTGCCAGCAGCTTAACTGGGCAGGGGACGTTTAACACTGAAGCTTTCTTT,CASSLTGQGTFNTEAFF
TRBJ1-5,TRBD1,NA,TRBV30,TGTGCCTGGAGTGCCGACAGGGATAGCAATCAGCCCCAGCATTTT,CAWSADRDSNQPQHF